The 31 T cell receptor beta chains below come from one sample, sequenced in a study of cytomegalovirus exposure and HLA in healthy donors (dated by TCRdb to between 2016 and 2019). Libraries came from the immunoSEQ multiplex PCR assay. For the multiplex PCR, a mixture combining 60 forward primers for TCR Vbeta segments and 13 reverse primers for TCR Jbeta segments was used. This is the immuneACCESS table as TCRdb keeps it, with only in-frame sequences that have V and J called. A part of the clones is gone; compared with another copy, unresolved V genes explain less than half, and the rest is unexplained. Counted in this sample were 120,000 or so clones; approximately 78% of them appeared once. The biggest ten clones account for over 5% of the sample. The sequenced sample consisted of PBMCs. Receptors originate from a woman aged 40-49 years in good health and CMV-seronegative.

The rearrangement uses TRBV19 and TRBJ2-7; D unclear. Germline-derived CDR1 and CDR2 are LNHDA and SQIVND (reference sequence). The CDR3 has 13 residues. V lost 1 base and J 2 bases, leaving 6 bases between the germline ends. CDR3 amino acids: CASSIAATYEQYF. The DNA of the CDR3 is TGTGCCAGTAGTATAGCAGCGACCTACGAGCAGTACTTC.

The chain combines TRBV10-3 with TRBJ2-2, with 10 bases that match TRBD2. V lost 5 bases to trimming and J lost 6 bases; unmatched junction nucleotides: 9. The CDR3 runs to 16 residues. The germline CDR1 and CDR2 sequences are ENHRY and SYGVKD. The CDR3 region has the DNA TGTGCCATCAGTACTTCTAGCGGGAGTTTCGCCGGGGAGCTGTTTTTT. Its protein is CAISTSSGSFAGELFF.

CDR3 sequence reads: CASSTYQGAGGYTF. Here the CDR3 DNA reads TGTGCCAGCAGCACTTACCAGGGGGCGGGGGGCTACACCTTC. The chain joins TRBV7-2 to TRBJ1-2; 8 bases map to TRBD1. V trimming: 5 bases; J trimming: 8 bases; junction bases outside the gene matches: 10. This CDR3 has 14 amino acids. The germline gives CDR1 SGHTA, CDR2 FQGNSA.

The CDR3 coding sequence is TGTGCCAGCAGCTTCGCAGGGGGGTACGAGCAGTACTTC. It translates to CASSFAGGYEQYF. The rearrangement links TRBV7-2 to TRBJ2-7, with a tentative D call TRBD1 (7 bases). The germline V and J ends were trimmed by 3 bases and 4 bases, with 10 bases remaining between them. This CDR3 has 13 amino acids. From germline, CDR1 is SGHTA and CDR2 FQGNSA.

The gene calls are TRBV9 and TRBJ2-3; 9 bases map to TRBD2. The CDR3 sequence is 16 residues long. V dropped 0 bases and J dropped 2; count of bases not matched to a gene: 4. The V gene's germline CDR1 is SGDLS and CDR2 YYNGEE. CDR3 in amino acids: CASSVGLAGYTDTQYF. The CDR3 coding sequence is TGTGCCAGCAGCGTAGGTCTAGCGGGATACACAGATACGCAGTATTTT. Combining the CDR3 with reference TRBV9 and TRBJ2-3 gives the whole variable domain DSGVTQTPKHLITATGQRVTLRCSPRSGDLSVYWYQQSLDQGLQFLIQYYNGEERAKGNILERFSAQQFPDLHSELNLSSLELGDSALYFCASSVGLAGYTDTQYFGPGTRLTVL.

The chain has TRBV2 and TRBJ2-1; the D is unclear. With 8 bases removed from V and 6 bases from J, the gap between germline ends came to 8 bases. Per the germline V gene, CDR1 is SNHLY and CDR2 is FYNNEI. This CDR3 is 11 amino acids long. The CDR3 DNA follows: TGTGCCAGCTCCCCCCTCAATGAGCAGTTCTTC. Translated: CASSPLNEQFF. Full variable domain (missing parts from reference TRBV2 and TRBJ2-1): EPEVTQTPSHQVTQMGQEVILRCVPISNHLYFYWYRQILGQKVEFLVSFYNNEISEKSEIFDDQFSVERPDGSNFTLKIRSTKLEDSAMYFCASSPLNEQFFGPGTRLTVL.

The V call is TRBV2, the J call TRBJ2-1, with TRBD2 matching 8 bases. The CDR3 runs to 14 residues. V gave up 1 base and J gave up 6 bases; unmatched junction bases: 2. Germline-derived CDR1 and CDR2 are SNHLY and FYNNEI. Here the CDR3 reads CASSEGLASNEQFF. The CDR3, as DNA: TGTGCCAGCAGTGAAGGACTAGCGTCCAATGAGCAGTTCTTC.

J is TRBJ1-1 and V is TRBV6-1; a possible D gene is TRBD1 (6 bases). Trimming took 7 bases from V and 4 from J, leaving 13 bases between them. From germline, CDR1 is MNHNS and CDR2 SASEGT. The CDR3 length is 13 residues. CDR3 nucleotides: TGTGCCAGCACCCAGGGGAGGGGCACTGAAGCTTTCTTT. This sequence encodes CASTQGRGTEAFF.

The genes are TRBV6-5 and TRBJ2-7, with D perhaps matching TRBD1 (5 bases). With 5 bases removed from V and 7 bases from J, the gap between germline ends came to 9 bases. The V gene's germline CDR1 is MNHEY and CDR2 SVGAGI. The CDR3 loop spans 11 amino acids. As DNA, the CDR3 is TGTGCCAGCAGTGCCCCAGGGGAGCAGTACTTC. This gives the protein CASSAPGEQYF.

The chain links TRBV2 to TRBJ1-1; D remains ambiguous. The V and J ends lost 7 bases and 1 base respectively, with 10 bases between them. CDR1 SNHLY and CDR2 FYNNEI come from the germline V gene. The length of the CDR3 is 13 residues. CDR3 region: CASTSQWNTEAFF. The CDR3 region has the DNA TGTGCCAGCACCTCTCAGTGGAACACTGAAGCTTTCTTT.

This chain links TRBV28 with TRBJ1-1, with D possibly being TRBD1 (6 bases). CDR3 length equals 14 residues. Germline V gene data show CDR1 as MDHEN and CDR2 as SYDVKM. Trimming left V 10 bases short and J 1 base short, with 16 bases between. The CDR3 reads CAIQGWYRNTEAFF. DNA for the CDR3: TGTGCCATCCAGGGGTGGTACCGGAACACTGAAGCTTTCTTT.

The rearrangement uses TRBV7-2 and TRBJ2-7, with 8 bases aligning to TRBD2. Unmatched junction bases numbered 15, after V lost 5 bases and J lost 6 bases. The CDR3 spans 16 residues. Germline-derived CDR1 and CDR2 are SGHTA and FQGNSA. Here the CDR3 reads CASSAIQYGLAGEQYF. Here the CDR3 DNA reads TGTGCCAGCAGCGCTATACAATATGGACTAGCTGGCGAGCAGTACTTC.

The chain links TRBV9 to TRBJ1-3, with 7 bases that match TRBD1. This CDR3 has 18 residues. The V gene's germline CDR1 is SGDLS and CDR2 YYNGEE. The V gene end was trimmed by 3 bases and the J gene end by 0 bases; junction bases not matched to a gene: 12. The CDR3 nucleotides read TGTGCCAGCAGCGCCCCCGGAGGGGGACAGAGCTCTGGAAACACCATATATTTT. It is translated as CASSAPGGGQSSGNTIYF.

V gene TRBV10-3 combines with J gene TRBJ1-1; D not certain. V was cut by 4 bases and J by 1 base, with 7 bases left in between. The V gene's germline CDR1 is ENHRY and CDR2 SYGVKD. This CDR3 contains 13 residues. CDR3 residues: CAISVAGNTEAFF. The CDR3, as DNA: TGTGCCATCAGTGTGGCGGGGAACACTGAAGCTTTCTTT.

The genes are TRBV2 and TRBJ2-2, with D possibly TRBD1 on 5 matching bases. From germline, CDR1 is SNHLY and CDR2 FYNNEI. CDR3 length: 13 residues. Trimming cost V 7 bases and J 4 bases, with 10 bases left between them. CDR3 DNA: TGTGCCAGCACTAGGGGTCCCACCGGGGAGCTGTTTTTT. Residues: CASTRGPTGELFF.

This clone was observed a few times. The chain employs TRBV14 and TRBJ1-1; TRBD1 might be the D (6 bases). Germline V lookup: CDR1 SGHDN, CDR2 FVKESK. The CDR3 is 13 residues long. V lost 4 bases to trimming and J lost 1 base, with 7 bases between them. This CDR3 reads CASSPGANTEAFF. DNA of the CDR3: TGTGCCAGCAGCCCAGGGGCGAACACTGAAGCTTTCTTT. The variable domain in full, with the rest retrieved from reference TRBV14 and TRBJ1-1, is EAGVTQFPSHSVIEKGQTVTLRCDPISGHDNLYWYRRVMGKEIKFLLHFVKESKQDESGMPNNRFLAERTGGTYSTLKVQPAELEDSGVYFCASSPGANTEAFFGQGTRLTVV.

The J gene is TRBJ2-3, the V gene TRBV28, with 10 bases matching TRBD1. The germline V gene encodes CDR1 MDHEN and CDR2 SYDVKM. V lost 4 bases, J lost 3 bases, and 25 bases stayed unmatched. CDR3 length: 22 amino acids. DNA for the CDR3: TGTGCCAGCAGTTCCTGGGGTAGGGGGGACAGGGGTCCAGCGGGACTAACAGATACGCAGTATTTT. This sequence encodes CASSSWGRGDRGPAGLTDTQYF.

This clone appeared a single time. The V gene is TRBV30, the J gene TRBJ1-4, with TRBD1 matching over 7 bases. The length of the CDR3 is 16 residues. The ends lost 0 bases at V and 5 bases at J; junction bases unmatched: 9. Germline V gene lookup returns CDR1 GTSNPN and CDR2 SVGIG (reference sequence). CDR3 loop: CAWSVLLGTVNEKLFF. CDR3 in DNA: TGTGCCTGGAGTGTACTCCTCGGGACAGTCAATGAAAAACTGTTTTTT.

The V gene is TRBV5-1, the J gene TRBJ1-4; D gene ambiguous. The CDR3 loop spans 14 amino acids. The V end lost 5 bases, the J end lost 0 bases, and 8 bases lay between the germline ends. The germline V gene encodes CDR1 SGHRS and CDR2 YFSETQ. CDR3 nucleotide sequence: TGCGCCAGCAGATCGGGTTCAACTAATGAAAAACTGTTTTTT. It yields the protein CASRSGSTNEKLFF. Together with reference TRBV5-1 and TRBJ1-4, the CDR3 gives the full variable domain: KAGVTQTPRYLIKTRGQQVTLSCSPISGHRSVSWYQQTPGQGLQFLFEYFSETQRNKGNFPGRFSGRQFSNSRSEMNVSTLELGDSALYLCASRSGSTNEKLFFGSGTQLSVL.

V is TRBV28 and J is TRBJ2-3; a weak D match, TRBD2 (6 bases). The germline gives CDR1 MDHEN, CDR2 SYDVKM. Between the trimmed V and J ends, which lost 6 bases and 0 bases, there was a span of 16 bases. The CDR3 runs to 16 residues. Here the CDR3 DNA reads TGTGCCAGCAGGGGTATGGGGCGGGGAAGCACAGATACGCAGTATTTT. This translates into CASRGMGRGSTDTQYF.

This chain uses TRBV19 with TRBJ2-2; D unclear. V lost 3 bases and J lost 0, with 14 bases in between. This CDR3 contains 17 residues. In germline, CDR1 is LNHDA, CDR2 SQIVND (reference sequence). The CDR3 region has the DNA TGTGCCAGTAGTATCCCTGGCGGCAACTCGAACACCGGGGAGCTGTTTTTT. Residues: CASSIPGGNSNTGELFF.

As DNA, the CDR3 is TGTGCCAGCAGCCCCCAGGCCGGTTACTCCTACGAGCAGTACTTC. Its translation is CASSPQAGYSYEQYF. The V gene is TRBV5-4, the J gene TRBJ2-7; D gene ambiguous. Per the germline V gene, CDR1 is SGHNT and CDR2 is YYREEE (reference sequence). The CDR3 is 15 residues long. V gave up 4 bases and J gave up 0 bases, with 14 bases separating them.

The rearrangement uses TRBV9 and TRBJ2-5; TRBD2 matches at 10 bases. Germline CDR1 reads SGDLS; CDR2 reads YYNGEE. The junction had 10 bases not matched to a gene; V was cut back by 0 bases and J by 5 bases. CDR3 size: 17 residues. The CDR3 sequence: CASSVGSSGRAGETQYF. The DNA for the CDR3 is TGTGCCAGCAGCGTAGGTTCCAGCGGGAGGGCCGGGGAGACCCAGTACTTC.

J is TRBJ1-1 and V is TRBV5-4; 12 positions agree with TRBD1. J gave up 6 bases and V 10 bases, and 10 bases lay outside the gene matches. CDR3 size: 14 residues. Looked up from germline, CDR1 is SGHNT and CDR2 is YYREEE (reference sequence). The CDR3: CASGTGGKTPEAFF. The CDR3 DNA follows: TGTGCCTCGGGGACAGGGGGCAAAACCCCTGAAGCTTTCTTT. The full variable domain, its missing parts supplied by reference TRBV5-4 and TRBJ1-1, is ETGVTQSPTHLIKTRGQQVTLRCSSQSGHNTVSWYQQALGQGPQFIFQYYREEENGRGNFPPRFSGLQFPNYSSELNVNALELDDSALYLCASGTGGKTPEAFFGQGTRLTVV.

The genes are TRBV7-9 and TRBJ2-2; D possibly corresponds to TRBD1 (5 bases). The CDR3 runs to 15 residues. The V and J ends lost 6 bases and 0 bases respectively, with 11 bases between them. Germline V CDR1 and CDR2: SEHNR, FQNEAQ (reference sequence). DNA of the CDR3: TGTGCCAGCAGTCCTGGACAAACGAACACCGGGGAGCTGTTTTTT. Encoded protein: CASSPGQTNTGELFF.

This clone has only one observation. The chain joins TRBV4-3 to TRBJ2-1, with TRBD2 matching 9 bases. Unmatched junction bases numbered 5, after V lost 1 base and J lost 4 bases. Germline loops: CDR1 LGHNA, CDR2 YSLEER. This CDR3 has 16 amino acids. CDR3 residues: CASSQGALAGYNEQFF. CDR3 in DNA: TGCGCCAGCAGCCAAGGGGCACTAGCGGGTTACAATGAGCAGTTCTTC.

As for this clone: At one end, the junction sequence differs from germline, possibly due to a read error. V is TRBV27 and J is TRBJ1-4; unclear D gene. CDR1 is MNHEY and CDR2 is SMNVEV in the germline V gene (reference sequence). The CDR3 is 13 amino acids. This chain's CDR3 is CASRGTSYDKLFF. CDR3 nucleotides: TGTGCCAGCAGGGGCACCTCCTATGACAAACTGTTTTTT.

Comment on this clone: This CDR3 is also generated by other DNA sequences in the sample. V gene TRBV6-5 combines with J gene TRBJ1-2; tentatively, D is TRBD1 (5 bases). The CDR3 runs to 15 residues. Germline assignment: CDR1 MNHEY and CDR2 SVGAGI. V was trimmed by 0 bases and J by 7 bases, leaving 15 bases between them. In DNA, the CDR3 is TGTGCCAGCAGTTACTCCCCAGGGACTCCCGGTGGCTACACCTTC. Encoded protein: CASSYSPGTPGGYTF.

The V call is TRBV7-9, the J call TRBJ2-5; no clear D. V lost 5 bases and J 7 bases, leaving 8 bases between the germline ends. Germline CDR1 reads SEHNR; CDR2 reads FQNEAQ (reference sequence). This CDR3 contains 11 residues. CDR3 in DNA: TGTGCCAGCAGCGTTAGAGGGACCCAGTACTTC. This gives the protein CASSVRGTQYF.

This clone was observed a handful of times. The rearrangement uses TRBV19 and TRBJ1-2; 9 positions match TRBD1. The CDR3 consists of 15 residues. In germline, CDR1 is LNHDA, CDR2 SQIVND (reference sequence). V was clipped by 0 bases and J by 7 bases; unmatched bases: 6. The CDR3: CASSIEGQGRGGYTF. In DNA, the CDR3 is TGTGCCAGTAGTATAGAAGGACAGGGGCGAGGTGGCTACACCTTC.

This clone appeared a single time. The chain couples TRBV29-1 to TRBJ1-2; TRBD1 is a possible D gene (6 bases). Germline V lookup: CDR1 SQVTM, CDR2 ANQGSEA. The V end lost 3 bases, the J end lost 8 bases, and 13 bases lay between the germline ends. The CDR3 covers 12 residues. The CDR3 spells CSVEGRGGGYTF. In nucleotides, the CDR3 is TGCAGCGTTGAGGGGCGGGGGGGCGGCTACACCTTC.